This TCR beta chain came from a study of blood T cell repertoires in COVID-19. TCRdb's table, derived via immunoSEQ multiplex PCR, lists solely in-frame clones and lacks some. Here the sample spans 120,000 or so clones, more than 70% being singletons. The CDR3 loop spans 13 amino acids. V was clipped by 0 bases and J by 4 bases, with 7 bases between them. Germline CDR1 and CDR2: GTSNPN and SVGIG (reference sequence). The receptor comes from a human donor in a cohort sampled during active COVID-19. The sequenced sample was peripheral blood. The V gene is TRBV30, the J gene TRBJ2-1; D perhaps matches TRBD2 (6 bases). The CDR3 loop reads CAWSVGTYNEQFF. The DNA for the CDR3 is TGTGCCTGGAGTGTTGGGACTTACAATGAGCAGTTCTTC. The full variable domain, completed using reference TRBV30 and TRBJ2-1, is SQTIHQWPATLVQPVGSPLSLECTVEGTSNPNLYWYRQAAGRGLQLLFYSVGIGQISSEVPQNLSASRPQDRQFILSSKKLLLSDSGFYLCAWSVGTYNEQFFGPGTRLTVL.